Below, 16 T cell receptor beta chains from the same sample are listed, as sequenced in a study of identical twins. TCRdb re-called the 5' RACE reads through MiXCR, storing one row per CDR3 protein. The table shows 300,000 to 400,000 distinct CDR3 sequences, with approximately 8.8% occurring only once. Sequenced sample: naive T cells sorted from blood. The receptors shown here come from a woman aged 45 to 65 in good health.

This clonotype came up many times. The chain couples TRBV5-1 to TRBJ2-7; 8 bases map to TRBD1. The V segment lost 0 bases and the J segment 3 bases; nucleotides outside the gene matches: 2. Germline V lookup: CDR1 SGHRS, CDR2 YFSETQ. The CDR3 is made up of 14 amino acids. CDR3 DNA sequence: TGCGCCAGCAGCTTGGTGGGACAGGTCTACGAGCAGTACTTC. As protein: CASSLVGQVYEQYF.

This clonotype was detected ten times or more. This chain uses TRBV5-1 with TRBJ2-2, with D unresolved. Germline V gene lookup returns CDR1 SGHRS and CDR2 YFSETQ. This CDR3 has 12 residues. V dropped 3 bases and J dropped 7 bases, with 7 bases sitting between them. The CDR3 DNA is TGCGCCAGCAGCTCCAATGGCGGGGAGCTGTTTTTT. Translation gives CASSSNGGELFF.

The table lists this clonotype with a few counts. The CDR3 loop is CASSEARDSVDNEQFF. CDR3 bases: TGTGCCAGCAGTGAAGCCCGGGACAGTGTTGACAATGAGCAGTTCTTC. The chain has TRBV2 and TRBJ2-1, with 7 bases matching TRBD1. V trimming: 0 bases; J trimming: 5 bases; junction bases outside the gene matches: 7. This CDR3 is built from 16 residues. Germline V CDR1 and CDR2: SNHLY, FYNNEI.

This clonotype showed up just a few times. The CDR3 sequence is CSARTSGWNNEQFF. In DNA, the CDR3 is TGCAGTGCCCGCACTAGCGGGTGGAACAATGAGCAGTTCTTC. The rearrangement uses TRBV20-1 and TRBJ2-1; 9 nucleotides align to TRBD2. The germline V gene has CDR1 DFQATT and CDR2 SNEGSKA (reference sequence). The CDR3 runs 14 residues. Germline trimming cut 6 bases from V and 5 bases from J; bases unmatched to any gene: 8.

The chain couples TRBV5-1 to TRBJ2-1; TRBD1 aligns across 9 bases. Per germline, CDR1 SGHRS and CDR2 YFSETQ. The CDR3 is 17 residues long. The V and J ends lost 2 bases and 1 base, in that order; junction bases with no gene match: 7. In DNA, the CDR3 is TGCGCCAGCAGCTTCGAGGGACAGGGATTGTCCTACAATGAGCAGTTCTTC. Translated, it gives CASSFEGQGLSYNEQFF.

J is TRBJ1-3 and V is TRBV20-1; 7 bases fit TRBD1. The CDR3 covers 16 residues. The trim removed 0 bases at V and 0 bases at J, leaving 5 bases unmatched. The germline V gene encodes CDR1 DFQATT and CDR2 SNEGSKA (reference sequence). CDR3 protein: CSARDLTGRSGNTIYF. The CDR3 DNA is TGCAGTGCTAGAGATCTGACAGGGCGCTCTGGAAACACCATATATTTT.

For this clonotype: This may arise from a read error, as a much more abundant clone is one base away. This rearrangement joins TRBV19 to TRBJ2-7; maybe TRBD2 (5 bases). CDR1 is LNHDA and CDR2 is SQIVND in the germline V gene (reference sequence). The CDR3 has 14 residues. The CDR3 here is CASSRWEWSYGQYF. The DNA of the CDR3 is TGTGCCAGTAGTCGTTGGGAGTGGTCCTACGGGCAGTACTTC. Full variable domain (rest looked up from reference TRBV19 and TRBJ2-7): DGGITQSPKYLFRKEGQNVTLSCEQNLNHDAMYWYRQDPGQGLRLIYYSQIVNDFQKGDIAEGYSVSREKKESFPLTVTSAQKNPTAFYLCASSRWEWSYGQYFGPGTRLTVT.

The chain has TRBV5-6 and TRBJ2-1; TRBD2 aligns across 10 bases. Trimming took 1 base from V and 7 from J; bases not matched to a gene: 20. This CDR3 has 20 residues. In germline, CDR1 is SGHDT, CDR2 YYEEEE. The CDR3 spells CASSLKATSGTYSIWNEQFF. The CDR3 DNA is TGTGCCAGCAGCTTGAAGGCCACTAGCGGGACTTACTCTATTTGGAATGAGCAGTTCTTC.

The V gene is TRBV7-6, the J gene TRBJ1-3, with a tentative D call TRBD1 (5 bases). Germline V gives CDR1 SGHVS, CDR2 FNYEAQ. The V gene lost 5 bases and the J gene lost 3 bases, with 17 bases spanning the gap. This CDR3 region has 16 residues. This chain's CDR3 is CASSPILWGVGNTIYF. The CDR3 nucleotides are TGTGCCAGCAGCCCCATTCTCTGGGGGGTTGGAAACACCATATATTTT.

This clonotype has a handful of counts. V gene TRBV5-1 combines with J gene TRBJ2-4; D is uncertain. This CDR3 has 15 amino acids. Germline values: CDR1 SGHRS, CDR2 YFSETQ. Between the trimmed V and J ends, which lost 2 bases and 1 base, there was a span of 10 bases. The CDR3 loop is CASSFLPAAKNIQYF. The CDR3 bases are TGCGCCAGCAGCTTCCTGCCAGCCGCCAAAAACATTCAGTACTTC.

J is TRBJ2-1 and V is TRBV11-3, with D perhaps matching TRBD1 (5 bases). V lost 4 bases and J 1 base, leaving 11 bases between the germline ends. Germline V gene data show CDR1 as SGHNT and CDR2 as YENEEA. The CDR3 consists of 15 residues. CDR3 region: CASSSLRASYNEQFF. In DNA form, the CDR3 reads TGTGCCAGCAGCTCGCTCAGGGCATCCTACAATGAGCAGTTCTTC. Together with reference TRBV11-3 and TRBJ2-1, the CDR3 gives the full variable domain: EAGVVQSPRYKIIEKKQPVAFWCNPISGHNTLYWYLQNLGQGPELLIRYENEEAVDDSQLPKDRFSAERLKGVDSTLKIQPAELGDSAVYLCASSSLRASYNEQFFGPGTRLTVL.

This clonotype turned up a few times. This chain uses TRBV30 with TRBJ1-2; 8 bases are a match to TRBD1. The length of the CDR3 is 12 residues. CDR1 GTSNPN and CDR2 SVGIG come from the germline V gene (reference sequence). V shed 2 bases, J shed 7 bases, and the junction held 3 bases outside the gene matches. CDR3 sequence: CAWSPGGTGYTF. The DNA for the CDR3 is TGTGCCTGGAGTCCAGGGGGCACTGGCTACACCTTC.

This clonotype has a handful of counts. This CDR3 is CASGGGRGASTDTQYF. CDR3 bases: TGTGCCAGCGGTGGGGGACGGGGGGCAAGCACAGATACGCAGTATTTT. The chain recombines TRBV4-2 with TRBJ2-3; D might be TRBD2 (7 bases). The V and J ends lost 8 bases and 0 bases respectively, with 18 bases between them. Germline V gene sequence: CDR1 LGHNA, CDR2 YNFKEQ. This CDR3 is built from 16 residues.

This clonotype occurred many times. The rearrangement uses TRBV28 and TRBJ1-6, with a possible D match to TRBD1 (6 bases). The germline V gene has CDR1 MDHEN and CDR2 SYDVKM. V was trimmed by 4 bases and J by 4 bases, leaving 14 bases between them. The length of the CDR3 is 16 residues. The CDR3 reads CASSYSRGQYNSPLHF. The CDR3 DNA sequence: TGTGCCAGCAGTTACTCACGAGGACAGTATAATTCACCCCTCCACTTT.

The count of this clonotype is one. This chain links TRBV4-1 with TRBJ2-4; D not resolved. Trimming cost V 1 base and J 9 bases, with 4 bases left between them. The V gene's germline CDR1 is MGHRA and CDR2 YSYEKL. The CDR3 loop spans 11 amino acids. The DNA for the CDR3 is TGCGCCAGCAGCCAAGTAGGCATTCAGTACTTC. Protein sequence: CASSQVGIQYF.

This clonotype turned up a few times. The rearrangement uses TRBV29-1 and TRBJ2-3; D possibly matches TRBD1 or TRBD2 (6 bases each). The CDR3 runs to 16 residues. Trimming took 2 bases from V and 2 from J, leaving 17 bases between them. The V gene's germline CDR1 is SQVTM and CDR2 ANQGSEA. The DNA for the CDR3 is TGCAGCGTTGAAAGGTCCTCGGGGGCAAACACAGATACGCAGTATTTT. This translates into CSVERSSGANTDTQYF.